This TCR beta chain originates from a study of control samples from healthy donors and cancer patients (dated by TCRdb to about 2020). The junction carries 9 bases between V and J, which are trimmed by 0 bases and 2 bases respectively. The CDR3 covers 14 residues, taking in both the cysteine and the phenylalanine. The CDR3 DNA has 42 bases and is translated from base 1. According to the germline V gene, CDR1 reads SGDLS and CDR2 reads YYNGEE. Concerning this clone itself: Its specific antigen is unknown. The sample holds no much larger clone one base away, and base qualities are not on file.

Libraries were constructed by the immunoSEQ multiplex PCR assay. TCRdb stores this immuneACCESS table with in-frame sequences only. Part of the clones is absent; in the studies checked, under half of the shortfall reflects unresolved V genes, and no reason is known for the rest. The sample has about 100,000 clones on record, roughly four fifths of them singletons. The ten largest account for 6% to 8% of the sample. The sequence joins TRBV9 to TRBJ2-7; the best D guess is TRBD1, with 6 bases matching. This sequence was found in a man aged 18 to 35 in good health. Sequences were obtained from blood. The DNA sequence is given as TGTGCCAGCAGCGTAGAGTCAGGGGCCTACGAGCAGTACTTC. This yields the protein CASSVESGAYEQYF.